The subject of this entry is one T cell receptor (beta chain). This table comes from immunoSEQ multiplex PCR, and its TCRdb copy is limited to in-frame clones, with some not included. The sample has about 180,000 clones; 75% to 85% are singletons. These data belong to a study of blood T cell repertoires in COVID-19. Turning to the study itself: From the United States, Italy and Spain came samples of acute and convalescent COVID-19.

Deletions cut 5 bases from V and 4 bases from J, with 12 bases between. The germline CDR1 and CDR2 sequences are SGHAT and FQDESV (reference sequence). There are 13 residues in the CDR3. The sequencing sample was made of PBMCs or T cells enriched from blood (not recorded which). This TCR was recovered from a man aged 45-65 years who had recovered from COVID-19. This chain joins TRBV11-1 and TRBJ2-7, with D tentatively TRBD1 (6 bases). The CDR3 here is CASSHRVQYEQYF. Written as DNA, the CDR3 is TGTGCCAGCAGCCACAGGGTCCAATACGAGCAGTACTTC.